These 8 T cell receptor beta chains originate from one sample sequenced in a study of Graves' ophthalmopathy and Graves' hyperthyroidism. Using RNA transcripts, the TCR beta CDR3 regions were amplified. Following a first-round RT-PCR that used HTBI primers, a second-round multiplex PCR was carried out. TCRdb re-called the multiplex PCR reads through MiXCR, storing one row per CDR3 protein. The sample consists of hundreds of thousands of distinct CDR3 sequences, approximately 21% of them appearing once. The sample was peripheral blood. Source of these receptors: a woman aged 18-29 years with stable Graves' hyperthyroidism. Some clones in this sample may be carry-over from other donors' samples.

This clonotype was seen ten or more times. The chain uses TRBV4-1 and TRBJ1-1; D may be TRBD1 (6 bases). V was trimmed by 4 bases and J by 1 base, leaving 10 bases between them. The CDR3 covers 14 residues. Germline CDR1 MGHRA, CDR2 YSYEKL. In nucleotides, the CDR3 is TGCGCCAGCAGCCTACAGGGTTGGAACACTGAAGCTTTCTTT. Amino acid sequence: CASSLQGWNTEAFF.

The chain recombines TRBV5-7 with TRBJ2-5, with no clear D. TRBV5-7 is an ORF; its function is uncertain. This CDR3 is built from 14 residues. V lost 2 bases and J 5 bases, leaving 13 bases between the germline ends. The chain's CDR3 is CASSFKQYGETQYF. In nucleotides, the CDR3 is TGTGCCAGCAGCTTCAAGCAATACGGGGAGACCCAGTACTTC.

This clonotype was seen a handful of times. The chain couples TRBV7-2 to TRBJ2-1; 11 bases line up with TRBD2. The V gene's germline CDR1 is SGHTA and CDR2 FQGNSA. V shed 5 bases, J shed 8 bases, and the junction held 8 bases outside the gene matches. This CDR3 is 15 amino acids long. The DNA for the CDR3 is TGTGCCAGCAGCCCCATTAGCGGGGGGGGCTATGAGCAGTTCTTC. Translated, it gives CASSPISGGGYEQFF.

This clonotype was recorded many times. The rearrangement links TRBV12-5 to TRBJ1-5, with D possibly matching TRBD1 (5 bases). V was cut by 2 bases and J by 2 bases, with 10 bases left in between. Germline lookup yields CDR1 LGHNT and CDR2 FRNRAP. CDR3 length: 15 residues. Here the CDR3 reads CASGLWQGGNQPQHF. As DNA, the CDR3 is TGTGCTAGTGGTTTGTGGCAGGGTGGCAATCAGCCCCAGCATTTT. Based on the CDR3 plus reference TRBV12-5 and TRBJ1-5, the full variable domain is DARVTQTPRHKVTEMGQEVTMRCQPILGHNTVFWYRQTMMQGLELLAYFRNRAPLDDSGMPKDRFSAEMPDATLATLKIQPSEPRDSAVYFCASGLWQGGNQPQHFGDGTRLSIL.

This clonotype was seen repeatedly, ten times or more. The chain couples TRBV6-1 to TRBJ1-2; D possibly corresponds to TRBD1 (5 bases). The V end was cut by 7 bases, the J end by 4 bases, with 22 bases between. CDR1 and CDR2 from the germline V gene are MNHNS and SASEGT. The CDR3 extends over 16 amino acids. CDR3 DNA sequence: TGTGCCAGCACCCCCTCCTCGGGGACGACGGGCTATGGCTACACCTTC. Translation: CASTPSSGTTGYGYTF.

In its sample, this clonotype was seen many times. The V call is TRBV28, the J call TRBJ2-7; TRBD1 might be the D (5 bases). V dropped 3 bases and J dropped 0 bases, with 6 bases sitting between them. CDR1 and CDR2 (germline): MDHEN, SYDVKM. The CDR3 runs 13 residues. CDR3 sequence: CASSFDSSYEQYF. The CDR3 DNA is TGTGCCAGCAGTTTCGACAGCTCCTACGAGCAGTACTTC.

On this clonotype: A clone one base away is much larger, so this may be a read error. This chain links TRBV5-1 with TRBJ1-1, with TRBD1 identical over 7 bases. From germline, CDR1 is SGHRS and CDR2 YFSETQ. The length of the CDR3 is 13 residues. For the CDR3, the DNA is TGCGTCAGCAGGCAGGGACAGCAGACTGAAGCTTTCTTT. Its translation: CVSRQGQQTEAFF.

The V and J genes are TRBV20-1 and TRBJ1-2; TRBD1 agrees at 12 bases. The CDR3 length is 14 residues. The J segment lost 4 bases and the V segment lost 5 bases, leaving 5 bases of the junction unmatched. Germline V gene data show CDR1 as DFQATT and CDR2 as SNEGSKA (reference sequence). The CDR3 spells CSAGDRGRVYGYTF. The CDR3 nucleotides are TGCAGTGCTGGGGACAGGGGGCGCGTCTATGGCTACACCTTC.